This entry describes one T cell receptor beta chain. The data stem from a study of shared clonotypes between healthy human individuals. This table comes from immunoSEQ multiplex PCR, and its TCRdb copy is limited to in-frame clones, with some not included. In the table there are about 2.1 million clones, 93% of which are singletons. Naive CD8 isolation took CD45RO-negative cells positively selected for CCR7 and excluded terminally differentiated effector memory CD45RA+ cells. Deletions cut 1 base from V and 0 bases from J, with 10 bases between. Germline V gives CDR1 SGHRS, CDR2 YFSETQ. This CDR3 has 16 residues.

The rearrangement uses TRBV5-1 and TRBJ2-2, with TRBD2 as a possible D gene (6 bases). This receptor was taken from a man in his late teens or twenties in good health. Some clones in this sample may be carry-over from other donors' samples. Sequencing was done on a sample of naive CD8+ T cells from PBMCs. The CDR3 region has the DNA TGCGCCAGCAGCTTGATCGGGGGTTCGAACACCGGGGAGCTGTTTTTT. It specifies CASSLIGGSNTGELFF.